This T cell receptor (beta chain) appears in the sequencing data of a study of T cells after yellow fever vaccination. In the study overall: Preparation of fractions with low cell numbers was performed using SMART-Seq v4 Ultra Low Input. Notes on the study in general: Clonotypes shared by both compartments, CD4 and CD8, made up a small share. Subsequent booster samples again held most clones from primary vaccination (around 96% CD4, about 90% CD8).

In the case of this clonotype: Its antigen is not known.

TCRdb analysed the 5' RACE reads with MiXCR anew, one entry per CDR3 protein. The sample includes fewer than 350,000 distinct CDR3 sequences, approximately 4.5% of them seen just once. Germline assignment: CDR1 MGHRA and CDR2 YSYEKL. The V segment lost 3 bases and the J segment 0 bases; nucleotides outside the gene matches: 7. CDR3 length: 17 amino acids. The sequence was obtained from a man younger than 30 who received the YFV17D yellow fever vaccine. The rearrangement joins TRBV4-1 to TRBJ1-5; 8 nucleotides agree with TRBD1. Sample: PBMCs, taken 15 days after the yellow fever booster vaccination. DNA of the CDR3: TGCGCCAGCAGCCACGTCTTAGGACAGGGTAGCAATCAGCCCCAGCATTTT. Protein product: CASSHVLGQGSNQPQHF.